This T cell receptor (beta chain) was captured by sequencing in a study of blood T cell repertoires in COVID-19. About the study: Collection of acute and convalescent COVID-19 samples took place in the United States, Italy and Spain. PBMCs, B-cell-depleted T cells, or T cells were the source of the cDNA or gDNA that made up the material.

The CDR3 runs to 14 residues. CDR1 is SGHRS, CDR2 YFSETQ, per germline. With 7 bases clipped from V and 2 bases from J, the junction kept 7 bases outside the gene matches. Method: immunoSEQ multiplex PCR; TCRdb's copy keeps in-frame clones and lacks some. The table lists about 240,000 clones, around 86% of them singletons. The sample comprised peripheral blood. The chain recombines TRBV5-1 with TRBJ2-3, with TRBD2 identical over 7 bases. The source of this sequence is an older woman with active or convalescent COVID-19. CDR3 residues: CASGTGTNTDTQYF. The CDR3 DNA reads TGCGCCAGCGGAACCGGGACTAACACAGATACGCAGTATTTT.